These 3 T cell receptor beta chains were sequenced from one sample in a study of blood T cell repertoires in COVID-19. The assay was immunoSEQ multiplex PCR, and TCRdb's table has in-frame clones only and misses some. Of 190,000 or so clones in the sample, 89% are singletons; the top ten hold 6.7%. The material sequenced was peripheral blood. The source is a man aged 40-49 years with acute or convalescent COVID-19.

This chain uses TRBV7-9 with TRBJ1-4; no clear D gene. CDR1 is SEHNR and CDR2 is FQNEAQ in the germline V gene (reference sequence). With 5 bases removed from V and 8 bases from J, the gap between germline ends came to 15 bases. The CDR3 covers 14 residues. The CDR3 bases are TGTGCCAGCAGCCCCCGGACGGGAGGAGAAAAACTGTTTTTT. This translates into CASSPRTGGEKLFF.

The gene calls are TRBV10-3 and TRBJ2-1; maybe TRBD2 (5 bases). Trimming left V 6 bases short and J 4 bases short, with 10 bases between. The CDR3 runs 13 residues. Germline V gene data show CDR1 as ENHRY and CDR2 as SYGVKD. The CDR3 reads CAIRDSSYNEQFF. Written as DNA, the CDR3 is TGTGCCATCAGGGACTCATCATACAATGAGCAGTTCTTC.

As to this clone: Other nucleotide sequences in the sample specify the same CDR3. This chain connects TRBV7-9 to TRBJ2-7; 9 nucleotides line up with TRBD2. CDR3 length: 14 amino acids. The germline V gene encodes CDR1 SEHNR and CDR2 FQNEAQ (reference sequence). V was pared by 1 base and J by 4 bases, with 2 bases of the junction left unmatched. CDR3 coding DNA: TGTGCCAGCAGCTTAGGAGCGGGGGGTTACGAGCAGTACTTC. Amino acids: CASSLGAGGYEQYF.